The 29 T cell receptor beta chains below all came from one sample that was sequenced in a study of cytomegalovirus exposure and HLA in healthy donors. Clones were sequenced by immunoSEQ multiplex PCR, and TCRdb holds only the in-frame ones, with some missing. The top ten clones hold roughly 29% of a sample with about 140,000 clones, approximately 84% of them seen once. The specimen sequenced was PBMCs. These receptors came from a man aged 25 to 40 in good health and CMV-seropositive.

This clone was seen more than once but under ten times. The V gene is TRBV5-4, the J gene TRBJ2-4; D possibly corresponds to TRBD2 (6 bases). From germline, CDR1 is SGHNT and CDR2 YYREEE (reference sequence). This CDR3 region has 13 residues. Trimming shortened V by 1 base and J by 6 bases, and 8 bases separated the two germline ends. For the CDR3, the DNA is TGTGCCAGCAGCTTGCAGGGAGGAAACATTCAGTACTTC. Protein sequence: CASSLQGGNIQYF.

V usage is TRBV2 and J usage is TRBJ2-1; D unclear. Deletions cut 3 bases from V and 2 bases from J, with 8 bases between. This CDR3 is 14 amino acids long. Per the germline V gene, CDR1 is SNHLY and CDR2 is FYNNEI. CDR3 coding DNA: TGTGCCAGCAGTGAGGTCACTCCCTACAATGAGCAGTTCTTC. It specifies CASSEVTPYNEQFF.

This sequence joins TRBV7-9 and TRBJ1-1; D call uncertain. The CDR3 spans 17 residues. Germline CDR1 and CDR2: SEHNR and FQNEAQ (reference sequence). V lost 3 bases and J 0 bases, leaving 17 bases between the germline ends. Written as DNA, the CDR3 is TGTGCCAGCAGCTTTAGGTTTGGGGAGGGCCTGAACACTGAAGCTTTCTTT. It encodes CASSFRFGEGLNTEAFF.

This chain joins TRBV7-2 and TRBJ2-7; no firm D call. CDR3 length equals 12 residues. Germline V CDR1 and CDR2: SGHTA, FQGNSA. V shed 5 bases and J shed 4 bases, with 9 bases lying between them. CDR3 in DNA: TGTGCCAGCAGCCAGGCAGAATACGAGCAGTACTTC. Its protein is CASSQAEYEQYF.

As regards this clone: The junction departs from the called germline gene at one end, perhaps through a read error. The V call is TRBV5-4, the J call TRBJ2-7, with D perhaps TRBD2 (5 bases). CDR1 is SGHNT and CDR2 is YYREEE in the germline V gene (reference sequence). The length of the CDR3 is 12 residues. The CDR3 reads CASSLPRGVANF. CDR3 nucleotide sequence: TGTGCCAGCAGCCTGCCTCGGGGAGTCGCGAACTTC.

The V call is TRBV11-2, the J call TRBJ2-3; TRBD2 matches at 11 bases. Germline CDR1 is SGHAT and CDR2 is FQNNGV. The CDR3 runs to 17 residues. V shed 4 bases, J shed 0 bases, and the junction held 6 bases outside the gene matches. The CDR3 protein is CASSSSSGGRSTDTQYF. The CDR3 DNA follows: TGTGCCAGCAGCTCCTCTAGCGGGGGGAGGAGCACAGATACGCAGTATTTT.

The V gene is TRBV2, the J gene TRBJ2-3; possible D gene TRBD1, 6 bases. Trimming removed 6 bases at V and 7 bases at J, with 8 bases between. CDR1 and CDR2 from the germline V gene are SNHLY and FYNNEI. The CDR3 has 11 amino acids. For the CDR3, the DNA is TGTGCCAGCAGACAGGGTTATACGCAGTATTTT. It codes for CASRQGYTQYF.

CDR3 in DNA: TGTGCCAGCAGCTTGGGAGCGGGAGTGTACGAGCAGTACTTC. It yields the protein CASSLGAGVYEQYF. The chain has TRBV7-2 and TRBJ2-7; 8 bases are shared with TRBD2. Trimming cost V 3 bases and J 4 bases; bases outside gene matches: 5. The CDR3 is made up of 14 amino acids. Germline V gene sequence: CDR1 SGHTA, CDR2 FQGNSA.

A remark on this clone: At the DNA level, this CDR3 is encoded by other sequences in the same sample as well. The chain uses TRBV5-1 and TRBJ2-7, with 10 bases aligning to TRBD1. The V gene's germline CDR1 is SGHRS and CDR2 YFSETQ. With V trimmed by 3 bases and J by 2 bases, 2 bases remained unmatched. The CDR3 is 14 residues long. The CDR3 sequence: CASSSGQGAYEQYF. In nucleotides, the CDR3 is TGCGCCAGCAGCTCCGGACAGGGGGCCTACGAGCAGTACTTC.

The chain is built from TRBV6-1 and TRBJ2-2; 12 positions match TRBD1. Germline V gene sequence: CDR1 MNHNS, CDR2 SASEGT. Losses at the gene ends were 6 bases for V and 6 bases for J; bases not matched to a gene: 5. The CDR3 has 15 amino acids. The CDR3 DNA reads as TGTGCCAGCAGAACGGGACAGGGGGCTCCCGGGGAGCTGTTTTTT. It specifies CASRTGQGAPGELFF.

In regard to this clone: In the same sample, other DNA sequences code for this CDR3. The rearrangement links TRBV6-1 to TRBJ2-1; 9 nucleotides line up with TRBD2. Germline CDR1 is MNHNS and CDR2 is SASEGT. V lost 1 base to trimming and J lost 6 bases; unmatched junction nucleotides: 4. The CDR3 runs to 15 residues. The CDR3 protein is CASSEGLAVLNEQFF. The CDR3, as DNA: TGTGCCAGCAGTGAAGGACTAGCGGTTCTCAATGAGCAGTTCTTC.

A few counts support this clone. The rearrangement links TRBV5-1 to TRBJ2-5, with a possible D match to TRBD2 (5 bases). V was trimmed by 2 bases and J by 3 bases, leaving 11 bases between them. Per germline, CDR1 SGHRS and CDR2 YFSETQ. There are 14 residues in the CDR3. CDR3 loop: CASSFGTGKETQYF. CDR3 bases: TGCGCCAGCAGCTTCGGTACGGGAAAAGAGACCCAGTACTTC.

The V gene is TRBV7-9, the J gene TRBJ2-1, with 9 bases that match TRBD2. J lost 5 bases, V lost 1 base, and 3 bases had no gene match. There are 15 residues in the CDR3. Germline V lookup: CDR1 SEHNR, CDR2 FQNEAQ (reference sequence). Here the CDR3 reads CASSLGASGDNEQFF. Here the CDR3 DNA reads TGTGCCAGCAGCTTAGGGGCTAGCGGGGACAATGAGCAGTTCTTC. The whole variable domain, remainder taken from reference TRBV7-9 and TRBJ2-1, is DTGVSQNPRHKITKRGQNVTFRCDPISEHNRLYWYRQTLGQGPEFLTYFQNEAQLEKSRLLSDRFSAERPKGSFSTLEIQRTEQGDSAMYLCASSLGASGDNEQFFGPGTRLTVL.

With regard to this clone: With a much larger clone just one base away, this may be a read error. The chain joins TRBV5-4 to TRBJ2-7; 8 positions match TRBD1. This CDR3 has 14 residues. Losses at the gene ends were 2 bases for V and 1 base for J; bases not matched to a gene: 2. Germline V gene sequence: CDR1 SGHNT, CDR2 YYREEE (reference sequence). The CDR3 here is CASSFGQGSYEQYF. Here the CDR3 DNA reads TGTGCCAGCAGCTTTGGACAGGGTTCCTACGAGCAGTACTTC.

This clone has a single count. CDR3 in amino acids: CASSLSGLVNEKLFF. DNA for the CDR3: TGCGCCAGCAGCTTATCAGGGTTGGTAAATGAAAAACTGTTTTTT. V is TRBV5-1 and J is TRBJ1-4; D may be TRBD1 (5 bases). Germline V CDR1 and CDR2: SGHRS, YFSETQ. The CDR3 spans 15 residues. The V end lost 2 bases, the J end lost 5 bases, and 13 bases lay between the germline ends.

CDR3: CASSENRDTQETQYF. CDR3 sequence (DNA): TGTGCCAGCAGTGAAAACCGGGACACGCAAGAGACCCAGTACTTC. The chain carries TRBV2 and TRBJ2-5, with a possible D match to TRBD1 (6 bases). V lost 2 bases and J lost 2, with 12 bases in between. The V gene's germline CDR1 is SNHLY and CDR2 FYNNEI. CDR3 size: 15 residues.

This chain connects TRBV6-5 to TRBJ2-7; TRBD1 aligns across 10 bases. This CDR3 contains 14 residues. The trim removed 6 bases at V and 4 bases at J, leaving 6 bases unmatched. Germline V gene lookup returns CDR1 MNHEY and CDR2 SVGAGI. This CDR3 reads CASRSGTGVYEQYF. The CDR3 DNA is TGTGCCAGCAGATCTGGGACAGGGGTTTACGAGCAGTACTTC.

The rearrangement links TRBV27 to TRBJ2-3, with no clear D. The V end lost 6 bases, the J end lost 2 bases, and 6 bases lay between the germline ends. Germline CDR1 is MNHEY and CDR2 is SMNVEV (reference sequence). There are 12 residues in the CDR3. CDR3: CASRTLTDTQYF. Here the CDR3 DNA reads TGTGCCAGCAGGACACTCACAGATACGCAGTATTTT.

The chain's CDR3 is CASSVATGGEQFF. CDR3 in DNA: TGTGCCAGCAGCGTAGCTACCGGGGGGGAGCAGTTCTTC. The chain combines TRBV9 with TRBJ2-1; 7 bases are shared with TRBD2. The CDR3 sequence is 13 residues long. Germline V gene sequence: CDR1 SGDLS, CDR2 YYNGEE. The V segment lost 0 bases and the J segment 10 bases; nucleotides outside the gene matches: 4. The full variable domain, in which reference TRBV9 and TRBJ2-1 provide the parts outside the CDR3, is DSGVTQTPKHLITATGQRVTLRCSPRSGDLSVYWYQQSLDQGLQFLIQYYNGEERAKGNILERFSAQQFPDLHSELNLSSLELGDSALYFCASSVATGGEQFFGPGTRLTVL.

This chain links TRBV7-9 with TRBJ1-5; possibly TRBD1 for D (5 bases). V lost 4 bases and J lost 11, with 21 bases in between. The CDR3 runs 15 residues. Germline CDR1 reads SEHNR; CDR2 reads FQNEAQ (reference sequence). The CDR3 protein is CASSSTRDFIESQHF. DNA for the CDR3: TGTGCCAGCAGCTCCACTCGGGACTTCATCGAGTCCCAGCATTTT.

The V gene is TRBV10-1, the J gene TRBJ1-2, with 7 nucleotides matching TRBD1. Germline V lookup: CDR1 WNHNN, CDR2 SYGVQD (reference sequence). Unmatched junction bases numbered 11, after V lost 7 bases and J lost 6 bases. This CDR3 comprises 14 residues. The CDR3 loop reads CASILDRVVDGYTF. CDR3 DNA sequence: TGCGCCAGCATCCTTGACAGGGTCGTTGATGGCTACACCTTC.

This clone has only one observation. The chain is built from TRBV6-5 and TRBJ2-1; D perhaps matches TRBD1 (6 bases). The CDR3 loop spans 16 amino acids. The V gene's germline CDR1 is MNHEY and CDR2 SVGAGI. V lost 2 bases, J lost 5 bases, and 16 bases lay in between. CDR3 sequence: CASSYLSGTPDNEQFF. CDR3 coding DNA: TGTGCCAGCAGTTACCTATCCGGGACACCTGACAATGAGCAGTTCTTC.

This clone appeared many times. The rearrangement links TRBV19 to TRBJ1-5, with D perhaps TRBD1 (5 bases). V lost 5 bases to trimming and J lost 1 base, with 12 bases between them. CDR1 and CDR2 (germline): LNHDA, SQIVND (reference sequence). This CDR3 region has 15 residues. CDR3 in amino acids: CASSVGDLSNQPQHF. The CDR3 coding sequence is TGTGCCAGTAGTGTAGGGGACTTAAGCAATCAGCCCCAGCATTTT.

The chain's CDR3 is CAIRAGTGSAEAFF. The CDR3 DNA reads TGTGCCATCAGAGCCGGGACAGGGTCCGCTGAAGCTTTCTTT. The rearrangement uses TRBV10-3 and TRBJ1-1, with 9 bases matching TRBD1. This CDR3 has 14 residues. The V and J ends lost 6 bases and 6 bases, in that order; junction bases with no gene match: 8. Germline values: CDR1 ENHRY, CDR2 SYGVKD.

The rearrangement uses TRBV5-1 and TRBJ2-5; 8 nucleotides agree with TRBD2. V gave up 5 bases and J gave up 5 bases; unmatched junction bases: 11. Germline values: CDR1 SGHRS, CDR2 YFSETQ. The CDR3 extends over 15 amino acids. The CDR3 here is CASSPTGGGGETQYF. CDR3 DNA: TGCGCCAGCAGTCCGACAGGTGGCGGGGGGGAGACCCAGTACTTC.

The V call is TRBV7-6, the J call TRBJ2-7; D perhaps matches TRBD2 (6 bases). Germline assignment: CDR1 SGHVS and CDR2 FNYEAQ. The CDR3 covers 21 residues. Trimming left V 0 bases short and J 0 bases short, with 27 bases between. Here the CDR3 DNA reads TGTGCCAGCAGCTTAGCGCGGGAAGATCCAGTTTTTTTACTAACCTCCTACGAGCAGTACTTC. Translation: CASSLAREDPVFLLTSYEQYF.

The chain recombines TRBV5-1 with TRBJ1-2; tentative D call: TRBD1 (6 bases). The CDR3 totals 14 residues. V was shortened by 0 bases and J by 3 bases, with 9 bases between the two germline ends. CDR1 SGHRS and CDR2 YFSETQ come from the germline V gene. In DNA form, the CDR3 reads TGCGCCAGCAGCTTGGCAGGGGACGACTATGGCTACACCTTC. This gives the protein CASSLAGDDYGYTF.

The rearrangement joins TRBV30 to TRBJ2-7; tentative D call: TRBD2 (6 bases). The CDR3 extends over 12 amino acids. Looked up from germline, CDR1 is GTSNPN and CDR2 is SVGIG (reference sequence). The germline V and J ends were trimmed by 0 bases and 3 bases, with 6 bases remaining between them. CDR3 DNA: TGTGCCTGGAGTGTGGGGGGCTACGAGCAGTACTTC. Translated, it gives CAWSVGGYEQYF.

The rearrangement uses TRBV6-6 and TRBJ1-1; 9 bases align to TRBD1. CDR1 and CDR2 (germline): MNHNY, SVGAGI (reference sequence). This CDR3 region has 14 residues. After removal of 4 bases from V and 7 bases from J, the junction contained 7 bases not matched to a gene. The CDR3 nucleotides are TGTGCCAGCAGTTTAGAACAGGGGGCCCGTGAAGCTTTCTTT. Protein sequence: CASSLEQGAREAFF.